The 19 T cell receptor beta chains given below trace back to one sample, sequenced in a study of shared clonotypes between healthy human individuals. The protocol was immunoSEQ multiplex PCR, while the TCRdb copy is restricted to in-frame clones and leaves out a portion. This table holds 700,000 or so clones, around 72% found once. The source material was memory CD4+ T cells sorted from blood. Described subset: CD45RA-negative fraction. The receptors shown here come from a woman between 25 and 40 years old in good health.

CDR3 residues: CASSLLYSGSENEQYF. The CDR3 DNA is TGTGCCAGCTCACTTCTTTATAGCGGGAGCGAGAACGAGCAGTACTTC. The chain links TRBV18 to TRBJ2-7; 9 bases are shared with TRBD2. The CDR3 contains 16 residues. Per the germline V gene, CDR1 is KGHSH and CDR2 is LQKENI. After removal of 4 bases from V and 5 bases from J, the junction contained 12 bases not matched to a gene.

The chain employs TRBV10-3 and TRBJ2-3, with 9 bases matching TRBD2. J lost 10 bases, V lost 5 bases, and 10 bases had no gene match. The CDR3 extends over 14 amino acids. Germline CDR1 is ENHRY and CDR2 is SYGVKD. The CDR3 protein is CAISTPGLAGSQYF. Written as DNA, the CDR3 is TGTGCCATCAGTACCCCGGGACTAGCTGGTTCGCAGTATTTT.

V and J are TRBV27 and TRBJ1-5, with TRBD1 matching over 7 bases. The CDR3 length is 14 residues. Germline CDR1 MNHEY, CDR2 SMNVEV (reference sequence). V lost 1 base to trimming and J lost 5 bases; unmatched junction nucleotides: 2. The CDR3 nucleotides read TGTGCCAGCAGTTTATATCAGGGGGATCAGCCCCAGCATTTT. Translating gives CASSLYQGDQPQHF.

V gene TRBV30 combines with J gene TRBJ2-7, with 7 positions matching TRBD1. Germline V gene sequence: CDR1 GTSNPN, CDR2 SVGIG (reference sequence). This CDR3 region has 14 residues. The V gene end was trimmed by 3 bases and the J gene end by 0 bases; junction bases not matched to a gene: 5. Written as DNA, the CDR3 is TGTGCCTGGAGGACCGGGACAGCCTCCTACGAGCAGTACTTC. It codes for CAWRTGTASYEQYF.

As to this clone: Other DNA sequences of this sample code for an identical CDR3. The chain couples TRBV5-1 to TRBJ2-1; either TRBD1 or TRBD2 may fit D (5 bases each). This CDR3 contains 14 residues. Trimming stripped 4 bases from V and 5 bases from J, with 13 bases between. Germline values: CDR1 SGHRS, CDR2 YFSETQ. Here the CDR3 reads CASSHGTDHNEQFF. Written as DNA, the CDR3 is TGCGCCAGCAGCCACGGGACGGATCACAATGAGCAGTTCTTC. The full variable domain, in which reference TRBV5-1 and TRBJ2-1 provide the parts outside the CDR3, is KAGVTQTPRYLIKTRGQQVTLSCSPISGHRSVSWYQQTPGQGLQFLFEYFSETQRNKGNFPGRFSGRQFSNSRSEMNVSTLELGDSALYLCASSHGTDHNEQFFGPGTRLTVL.

The gene calls are TRBV7-2 and TRBJ1-6, with D maybe TRBD1 (6 bases). Trimming took 4 bases from V and 8 from J, leaving 12 bases between them. CDR3 length equals 14 residues. The V gene's germline CDR1 is SGHTA and CDR2 FQGNSA. The CDR3 spells CASSSGEVDSPLHF. DNA for the CDR3: TGTGCCAGCAGCTCAGGGGAAGTGGATTCACCCCTCCACTTT.

The rearrangement links TRBV7-9 to TRBJ1-4; D unresolved. Germline V CDR1 and CDR2: SEHNR, FQNEAQ (reference sequence). The CDR3 spans 15 residues. With 5 bases removed from V and 7 bases from J, the gap between germline ends came to 17 bases. The CDR3 DNA reads TGTGCCAGCAGCAAAACGGGATCCCTGACTGAAAAACTGTTTTTT. It is translated as CASSKTGSLTEKLFF.

CDR3 region: CASRSSGSSYEQYF. The CDR3, as DNA: TGTGCCAGCAGATCTAGCGGGAGCTCCTACGAGCAGTACTTC. The chain uses TRBV28 and TRBJ2-7; 10 nucleotides match TRBD2. The CDR3 length is 14 residues. The germline V gene has CDR1 MDHEN and CDR2 SYDVKM. The V gene end was trimmed by 6 bases and the J gene end by 0 bases; junction bases not matched to a gene: 2.

V and J are TRBV4-2 and TRBJ2-1; D ambiguous. V lost 0 bases and J 10 bases, leaving 10 bases between the germline ends. The CDR3 sequence is 13 residues long. Germline assignment: CDR1 LGHNA and CDR2 YNFKEQ. The CDR3 spells CASSQEGSREQFF. CDR3 nucleotide sequence: TGTGCCAGCAGCCAAGAAGGGTCGCGGGAGCAGTTCTTC.

The sample holds a few counts of this clone. For the CDR3, the DNA is TGTGCCAGCAGTGAACTAGCGGGAGGGCCAAACGAGCAGTACTTC. Amino acid sequence: CASSELAGGPNEQYF. This chain joins TRBV6-1 and TRBJ2-7, with 12 bases that match TRBD2. J gave up 5 bases and V 2 bases, and 4 bases lay outside the gene matches. Germline V gives CDR1 MNHNS, CDR2 SASEGT. The CDR3 covers 15 residues.

Notes on this clone: This CDR3 is also generated by other DNA sequences in the sample. The chain joins TRBV18 to TRBJ1-1; D unresolved. Germline V lookup: CDR1 KGHSH, CDR2 LQKENI. Trimming removed 2 bases at V and 1 base at J, with 5 bases between. The CDR3 length is 13 residues. The CDR3 loop is CASSPDKNTEAFF. The CDR3 DNA sequence: TGTGCCAGCTCACCAGACAAGAACACTGAAGCTTTCTTT.

The gene calls are TRBV19 and TRBJ2-2; the D gene is possibly TRBD2 (5 bases). Per the germline V gene, CDR1 is LNHDA and CDR2 is SQIVND (reference sequence). The CDR3 is 13 residues long. V lost 8 bases and J 5 bases, leaving 12 bases between the germline ends. CDR3 nucleotide sequence: TGTGCCAGTCGTACCAGCGGAACCGGGGAGCTGTTTTTT. It encodes CASRTSGTGELFF.

Here the CDR3 DNA reads TGTGCCAGCAGCCCCCGGACAGGAAAAACCTACGAGCAGTACTTC. Amino acid sequence: CASSPRTGKTYEQYF. The chain links TRBV7-2 to TRBJ2-7; 7 nucleotides align to TRBD1. CDR1 and CDR2 (germline): SGHTA, FQGNSA. The CDR3 consists of 15 residues. Trimming removed 5 bases from V and 2 bases from J; junction bases left unmatched: 9.

This clone was counted ten times or more. The chain has TRBV5-1 and TRBJ1-2; 8 nucleotides agree with TRBD1. Trimming removed 0 bases from V and 6 bases from J; junction bases left unmatched: 4. The length of the CDR3 is 14 residues. Germline-derived CDR1 and CDR2 are SGHRS and YFSETQ. CDR3 protein: CASSLAHRGDGYTF. The CDR3 DNA reads as TGCGCCAGCAGCTTGGCCCACAGGGGGGATGGCTACACCTTC. Based on the CDR3 plus reference TRBV5-1 and TRBJ1-2, the full variable domain is KAGVTQTPRYLIKTRGQQVTLSCSPISGHRSVSWYQQTPGQGLQFLFEYFSETQRNKGNFPGRFSGRQFSNSRSEMNVSTLELGDSALYLCASSLAHRGDGYTFGSGTRLTVV.

This clone has more than one count but fewer than ten. Other DNA sequences from this sample encode an identical CDR3 as well. The rearrangement links TRBV18 to TRBJ1-1, with unresolved D. This CDR3 comprises 13 residues. V shed 3 bases and J shed 1 base, with 6 bases lying between them. Germline CDR1 KGHSH, CDR2 LQKENI. CDR3: CASSPNANTEAFF. For the CDR3, the DNA is TGTGCCAGCTCACCGAATGCGAACACTGAAGCTTTCTTT.

This sequence joins TRBV6-1 and TRBJ1-2, with TRBD1 matching over 8 bases. The V and J ends lost 5 bases and 7 bases, in that order; junction bases with no gene match: 9. Looked up from germline, CDR1 is MNHNS and CDR2 is SASEGT. The CDR3 consists of 14 residues. CDR3 sequence reads: CASSPQGQGCGYTF. CDR3 nucleotide sequence: TGTGCCAGCAGTCCACAAGGACAGGGTTGTGGCTACACCTTC.

This chain uses TRBV7-8 with TRBJ2-3; D gene unclear. CDR3 length: 15 amino acids. Germline lookup yields CDR1 SGHVS and CDR2 FQNEAQ. With 2 bases removed from V and 4 bases from J, the gap between germline ends came to 13 bases. The CDR3 nucleotides read TGTGCCAGCAGCTTACCAGCCCAACCATCAGATACGCAGTATTTT. Protein sequence: CASSLPAQPSDTQYF.

This chain connects TRBV25-1 to TRBJ2-5; D possibly matches TRBD1 or TRBD2 (5 bases each). Germline values: CDR1 MGHDK, CDR2 SYGVNS. The CDR3 loop spans 17 amino acids. V was shortened by 5 bases and J by 7 bases, with 26 bases between the two germline ends. The CDR3 nucleotides read TGTGCCAGCAGTCCACAAACAGGACTTGTACCGTTGGGGACCCAGTACTTC. Translation: CASSPQTGLVPLGTQYF.

This clone has a handful of counts. This chain joins TRBV11-1 and TRBJ2-1; TRBD2 matches 7 bases. Germline V lookup: CDR1 SGHAT, CDR2 FQDESV (reference sequence). The V segment lost 3 bases and the J segment 0 bases; nucleotides outside the gene matches: 5. This CDR3 has 16 residues. The CDR3 reads CASSFASGSSYNEQFF. The DNA for the CDR3 is TGTGCCAGCAGCTTTGCTAGCGGTAGCTCCTACAATGAGCAGTTCTTC. Full variable domain (missing parts from reference TRBV11-1 and TRBJ2-1): EAEVAQSPRYKITEKSQAVAFWCDPISGHATLYWYRQILGQGPELLVQFQDESVVDDSQLPKDRFSAERLKGVDSTLKIQPAELGDSAMYLCASSFASGSSYNEQFFGPGTRLTVL.